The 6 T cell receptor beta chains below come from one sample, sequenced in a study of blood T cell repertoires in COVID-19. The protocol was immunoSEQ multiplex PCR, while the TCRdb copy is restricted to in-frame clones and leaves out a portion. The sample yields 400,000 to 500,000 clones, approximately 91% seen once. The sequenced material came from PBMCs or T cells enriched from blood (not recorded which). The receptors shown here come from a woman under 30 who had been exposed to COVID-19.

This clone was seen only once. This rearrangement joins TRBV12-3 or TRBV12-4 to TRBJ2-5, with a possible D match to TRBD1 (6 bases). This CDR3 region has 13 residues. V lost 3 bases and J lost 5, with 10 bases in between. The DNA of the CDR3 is TGTGCCAGCAGTTTTAATAGGGGGGAGACCCAGTACTTC. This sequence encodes CASSFNRGETQYF.

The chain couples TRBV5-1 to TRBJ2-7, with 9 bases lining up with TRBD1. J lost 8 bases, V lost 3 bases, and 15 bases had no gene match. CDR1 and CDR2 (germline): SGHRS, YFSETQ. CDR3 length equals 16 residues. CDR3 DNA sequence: TGCGCCAGCAGCTCCGCGACGATGGGACAGGGTTCAAAGCAGTACTTC. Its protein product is CASSSATMGQGSKQYF.

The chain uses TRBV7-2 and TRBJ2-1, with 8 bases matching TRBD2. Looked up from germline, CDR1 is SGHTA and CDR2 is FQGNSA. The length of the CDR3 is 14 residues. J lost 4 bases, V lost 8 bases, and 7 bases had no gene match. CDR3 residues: CASALRGEYNEQFF. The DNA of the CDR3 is TGTGCCAGCGCCCTGCGGGGGGAATACAATGAGCAGTTCTTC. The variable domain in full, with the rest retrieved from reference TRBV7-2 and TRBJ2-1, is GAGVSQSPSNKVTEKGKDVELRCDPISGHTALYWYRQSLGQGLEFLIYFQGNSAPDKSGLPSDRFSAERTGGSVSTLTIQRTQQEDSAVYLCASALRGEYNEQFFGPGTRLTVL.

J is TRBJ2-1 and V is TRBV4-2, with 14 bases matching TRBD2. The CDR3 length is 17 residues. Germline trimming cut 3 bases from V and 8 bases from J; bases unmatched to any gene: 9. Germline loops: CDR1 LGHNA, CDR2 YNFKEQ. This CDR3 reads CASSQDPGTSGSYEQFF. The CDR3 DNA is TGTGCCAGCAGCCAGGACCCCGGGACTAGCGGGAGCTATGAGCAGTTCTTC.

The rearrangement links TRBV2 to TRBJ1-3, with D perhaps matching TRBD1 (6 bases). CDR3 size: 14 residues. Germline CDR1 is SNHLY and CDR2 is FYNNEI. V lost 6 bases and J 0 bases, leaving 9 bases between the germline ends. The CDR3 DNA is TGTGCCAGCAGACAGGGACACTCTGGAAACACCATATATTTT. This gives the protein CASRQGHSGNTIYF. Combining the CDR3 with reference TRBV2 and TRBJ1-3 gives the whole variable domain EPEVTQTPSHQVTQMGQEVILRCVPISNHLYFYWYRQILGQKVEFLVSFYNNEISEKSEIFDDQFSVERPDGSNFTLKIRSTKLEDSAMYFCASRQGHSGNTIYFGEGSWLTVV.

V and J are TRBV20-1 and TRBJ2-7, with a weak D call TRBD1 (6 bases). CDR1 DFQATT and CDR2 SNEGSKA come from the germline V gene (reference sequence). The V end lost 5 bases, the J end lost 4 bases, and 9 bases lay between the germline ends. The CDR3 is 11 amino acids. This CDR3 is CSAERGYEQYF. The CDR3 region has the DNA TGCAGTGCTGAGAGGGGGTACGAGCAGTACTTC.